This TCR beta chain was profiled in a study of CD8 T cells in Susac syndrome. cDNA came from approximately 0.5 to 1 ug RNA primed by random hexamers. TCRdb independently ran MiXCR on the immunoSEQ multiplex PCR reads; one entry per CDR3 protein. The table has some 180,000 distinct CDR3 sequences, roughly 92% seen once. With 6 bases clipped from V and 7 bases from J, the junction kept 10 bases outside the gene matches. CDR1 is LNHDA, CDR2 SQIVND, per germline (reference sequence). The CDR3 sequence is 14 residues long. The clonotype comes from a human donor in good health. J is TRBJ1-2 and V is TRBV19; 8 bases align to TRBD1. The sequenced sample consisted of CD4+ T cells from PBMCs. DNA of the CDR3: TGTGCCAGTAGGGGAGACAGGGGACGAAGTGGCTACACCTTC. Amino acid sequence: CASRGDRGRSGYTF.